These T cell receptor beta chains were read from a single sample in a study of persistence of HIV-infected CD4 T cells. Data came from immunoSEQ multiplex PCR; TCRdb stores just in-frame clones and leaves some out. The sample lists about 40,000 clones, around 78% seen once, with 14% in the top ten. Which antigens these TCRs recognize remains unknown. The sequencing here drew on CD4+ T cells sorted from PBMCs after 18-hour stimulation, taken from a patient who received antiretroviral therapy. These receptors were collected from an adult man with HIV who was CMV-seropositive. CDR3s include the opening cysteine and the closing phenylalanine or tryptophan. D genes are given only for firm matches. Size is stated for part of the rows, as once, few or many counts, or as a class when the clone is expanded.

.	TRBV2	TRBJ2-5	11	.	CASSSYGTQYF	TGTGCCAGCAGTTCATATGGGACCCAGTACTTC
.	TRBV7-9	TRBJ2-1	14	.	CASSLRRPEHEQFF	TGTGCCAGCAGCTTAAGGCGACCGGAGCATGAGCAGTTCTTC
.	TRBV5-6	TRBJ1-1	14	.	CASSLGGMETEAFF	TGTGCCAGCAGCTTAGGGGGGATGGAAACTGAAGCTTTCTTT
TRBD1	TRBV24-1	TRBJ1-5	13	.	CATSDRQGQPQHF	TGTGCCACCAGTGATCGACAGGGGCAGCCCCAGCATTTT
.	TRBV6-5	TRBJ1-5	13	.	CAGRGGSNQPQHF	TGTGCCGGCCGAGGGGGTAGCAATCAGCCCCAGCATTTT
.	TRBV2	TRBJ1-5	11	.	CASGDSQPQHF	TGTGCCAGTGGGGATAGTCAGCCCCAGCATTTT
.	TRBV5-5	TRBJ1-2	13	.	CASSLGGDYGYTF	TGTGCCAGCAGCTTGGGAGGGGACTATGGCTACACCTTC
.	TRBV30	TRBJ2-7	15	.	CAWSVTGTPTYEQYF	TGTGCCTGGAGTGTAACCGGGACACCCACCTACGAGCAGTACTTC
.	TRBV6-5	TRBJ1-1	15	.	CASSYTETGRTEAFF	TGTGCCAGCAGTTACACGGAAACAGGGCGGACTGAAGCTTTCTTT
TRBD1	TRBV6-6	TRBJ2-2	15	.	CATDRATGGPGELFF	TGTGCCACTGATCGTGCTACAGGGGGGCCCGGGGAGCTGTTTTTT
TRBD1	TRBV9	TRBJ1-5	15	.	CASSVGDRVNQPQHF	TGTGCCAGCAGCGTAGGGGACAGGGTCAATCAGCCCCAGCATTTT
.	TRBV3-1/TRBV3-2	TRBJ1-5	14	.	CASSPGVGNQPQHF	TGTGCCAGCAGCCCGGGGGTTGGGAATCAGCCCCAGCATTTT
TRBD1	TRBV4-3	TRBJ2-1	17	.	CASSQALVTGSYNEQFF	TGCGCCAGCAGCCAAGCGTTGGTGACAGGGTCCTACAATGAGCAGTTCTTC
TRBD1	TRBV11-2	TRBJ2-5	17	.	CASSGRTGGLRGETQYF	TGTGCCAGCAGCGGACGGACAGGGGGCTTAAGGGGGGAGACCCAGTACTTC
.	TRBV3-1/TRBV3-2	TRBJ2-7	12	.	CASSQTSYEQYF	TGTGCCAGCAGCCAAACATCCTACGAGCAGTACTTC
.	TRBV19	TRBJ1-2	14	.	CASSIPPSNYGYTF	TGTGCCAGTAGTATTCCCCCGTCTAACTATGGCTACACCTTC
TRBD1	TRBV18	TRBJ1-5	14	.	CASSPDRDNQPQHF	TGTGCCAGCTCACCCGACAGGGATAATCAGCCCCAGCATTTT
.	TRBV3-1/TRBV3-2	TRBJ2-7	14	.	CASSQDVIQYEQYF	TGTGCCAGCAGCCAAGATGTAATCCAATACGAGCAGTACTTC
.	TRBV15	TRBJ2-3	15	.	CATSRQVQVPDTQYF	TGTGCCACCAGCAGACAGGTTCAGGTCCCAGATACGCAGTATTTT
.	TRBV2	TRBJ1-3	15	.	CAIARQGISGNTIYF	TGTGCCATCGCACGGCAGGGGATATCTGGAAACACCATATATTTT
.	TRBV3-1/TRBV3-2	TRBJ2-2	11	few	CASRRSGELFF	TGTGCCAGCAGAAGGTCCGGGGAGCTGTTTTTT
.	TRBV6-6	TRBJ2-3	14	.	CASRVLGYGDTQYF	TGTGCCAGCAGGGTCCTAGGGTACGGAGATACGCAGTATTTT
.	TRBV29-1	TRBJ1-2	12	.	CSVDTELSGYTF	TGCAGCGTTGACACAGAGCTCTCAGGCTACACCTTC
.	TRBV7-8	TRBJ2-1	20	once	CASSLEAVGDLWGSYNEQFF	TGTGCCAGCAGCTTAGAAGCGGTTGGGGATTTGTGGGGCTCCTACAATGAGCAGTTCTTC
.	TRBV19	TRBJ2-5	14	.	CASTGDGFSKTQYF	TGTGCCAGTACAGGGGATGGGTTTTCAAAGACCCAGTACTTC
.	TRBV6-5	TRBJ2-2	13	.	CASSAGYTGELFF	TGTGCCAGCTCGGCAGGGTACACCGGGGAGCTGTTTTTT
.	TRBV5-1	TRBJ1-6	13	medium-sized	CASSPEGERPLHF	TGCGCCAGCAGCCCGGAAGGGGAACGGCCCCTCCACTTT
.	TRBV7-9	TRBJ1-1	13	.	CASSLQENTEAFF	TGTGCCAGCAGCTTACAGGAGAACACTGAAGCTTTCTTT
.	TRBV7-8	TRBJ2-7	14	.	CASSLDRAGLEQYF	TGTGCCAGCAGCTTAGACCGAGCGGGTCTCGAGCAGTACTTC
TRBD1	TRBV19	TRBJ1-2	13	few	CASRPTGYLGYTF	TGTGCCAGTAGACCGACAGGGTATCTTGGCTACACCTTC
.	TRBV27	TRBJ1-2	13	few	CASSLNREGGYTF	TGTGCCAGCAGTTTAAACAGGGAGGGCGGCTACACCTTC
TRBD1	TRBV5-4	TRBJ2-2	15	few	CASSFGTGGNGELFF	TGTGCCAGCAGCTTTGGGACAGGGGGGAACGGGGAGCTGTTTTTT
.	TRBV7-8	TRBJ1-3	15	once	CASSLTVGSGNTIYF	TGTGCCAGCAGCTTAACGGTCGGGTCTGGAAACACCATATATTTT
.	TRBV20-1	TRBJ2-3	11	.	CSGDVRGTQYF	TGCAGTGGGGACGTACGTGGTACGCAGTATTTT
TRBD1	TRBV7-2	TRBJ1-2	14	.	CASSWPDRGYGYTF	TGTGCCAGCAGCTGGCCGGACAGGGGCTATGGCTACACCTTC
TRBD2	TRBV25-1	TRBJ2-2	16	few	CASSERGGGYTGELFF	TGTGCCAGCAGTGAACGCGGGGGAGGATACACCGGGGAGCTGTTTTTT
TRBD1	TRBV6-5	TRBJ1-3	15	.	CASSRQGSSGNTIYF	TGTGCCAGCAGTCGACAGGGAAGCTCTGGAAACACCATATATTTT
.	TRBV30	TRBJ1-4	12	.	CAWNNQNEKLFF	TGTGCCTGGAACAACCAAAACGAAAAACTGTTTTTT
.	TRBV30	TRBJ2-7	14	.	CAWTPPRGSYEQYF	TGTGCCTGGACCCCCCCGCGGGGCTCCTACGAGCAGTACTTC
TRBD1	TRBV27	TRBJ1-1	14	.	CASRRQGGNTEAFF	TGTGCCAGCAGACGACAGGGGGGGAACACTGAAGCTTTCTTT
TRBD2	TRBV24-1	TRBJ2-1	16	.	CATSSSGMSSYNEQFF	TGTGCCACCAGCTCTAGCGGGATGAGCTCCTACAATGAGCAGTTCTTC
TRBD2	TRBV14	TRBJ2-3	19	.	CASSQDVPASGGAGDTQYF	TGTGCCAGCAGCCAAGACGTGCCGGCTAGCGGGGGGGCCGGGGATACGCAGTATTTT
.	TRBV30	TRBJ2-7	15	.	CAWSQRSGLLNEQYF	TGTGCCTGGAGTCAGAGATCCGGCCTCCTAAACGAGCAGTACTTC
.	TRBV30	TRBJ1-4	12	once	CAWSSVGEKLFF	TGTGCCTGGAGTTCTGTGGGGGAAAAACTGTTTTTT
TRBD1	TRBV18	TRBJ1-2	14	.	CASSPWGGQGAGTF	TGTGCCAGCTCACCGTGGGGTGGACAGGGGGCTGGCACCTTC
TRBD1	TRBV2	TRBJ1-3	14	.	CATRTGSTGNTIYF	TGTGCCACCAGGACAGGGAGTACTGGAAACACCATATATTTT
.	TRBV5-5	TRBJ1-1	16	.	CASSWDRTTMNTEAFF	TGTGCCAGCAGCTGGGACCGGACGACCATGAACACTGAAGCTTTCTTT
TRBD1	TRBV10-3	TRBJ1-4	14	once	CAIRAGTGEEKLFF	TGTGCCATCAGGGCGGGGACAGGGGAGGAAAAACTGTTTTTT
TRBD1	TRBV18	TRBJ1-1	17	.	CASSPLPGQGIAVEAFF	TGTGCCAGCTCACCGCTACCGGGACAGGGGATTGCAGTGGAAGCTTTCTTT
.	TRBV10-3	TRBJ1-3	12	.	CAISESGNTIYF	TGTGCCATCAGTGAATCTGGAAACACCATATATTTT